These T cell receptor beta chains were read from a single sample in a study of blood T cells in healthy people across ages. One entry per CDR3 protein, called by TCRdb with MiXCR from the 5' RACE reads. Of about 940,000 distinct CDR3 sequences in the sample, around 48% are singletons; the top ten hold 13%. Sequencing used blood. The receptors were gathered from a man aged 25-40 years in good health. CDR3s include the opening cysteine and the closing phenylalanine or tryptophan. Fields, in order: D gene, clone size, J gene, V gene, CDR3 DNA, CDR3 protein. The D gene is left open where the match is weak. Clone sizes are given selectively: once, few, many, or a class where the clone is expanded.

d_call: .; clone_size: few; j_call: TRBJ2-1; v_call: TRBV12-3/TRBV12-4; cdr3_nt: TGTGCCAGCAGTTTAAGGATCGGCGGAGCTGAGCAGTTCTTC; cdr3_aa: CASSLRIGGAEQFF
d_call: .; clone_size: many; j_call: TRBJ2-3; v_call: TRBV5-1; cdr3_nt: TGCGCCAGCGGGGGGTATGCTAGCACAGATACGCAGTATTTT; cdr3_aa: CASGGYASTDTQYF
d_call: TRBD1; clone_size: .; j_call: TRBJ1-5; v_call: TRBV5-5; cdr3_nt: TGTGCCAGCAGCCCTCAGACAGGGCTCGGGCAGCCCCAGCATTTT; cdr3_aa: CASSPQTGLGQPQHF
d_call: TRBD1; clone_size: .; j_call: TRBJ1-2; v_call: TRBV7-2; cdr3_nt: TGTGCCAGCAGCTTAGAAGTTCGGGACAGGGGGCCATATGGCTACACCTTC; cdr3_aa: CASSLEVRDRGPYGYTF
d_call: .; clone_size: .; j_call: TRBJ1-4; v_call: TRBV6-5; cdr3_nt: TGTGCCAGCAGCCCCACGGGGGTCCCTAATGAAAAACTGTTTTTT; cdr3_aa: CASSPTGVPNEKLFF
d_call: TRBD1; clone_size: few; j_call: TRBJ2-7; v_call: TRBV30; cdr3_nt: TGTGCCTGGAGTGGACAGGGGCCCTACGAGCAGTACTTC; cdr3_aa: CAWSGQGPYEQYF
d_call: .; clone_size: .; j_call: TRBJ1-6; v_call: TRBV7-2; cdr3_nt: TGTGCCAGCAGCTTAAGGCCCCCAGTAGCGGGTAATTCACCCCTCCACTTT; cdr3_aa: CASSLRPPVAGNSPLHF
d_call: TRBD1; clone_size: .; j_call: TRBJ2-4; v_call: TRBV7-2; cdr3_nt: TGTGCCAGCAGCCGTCTCAGACAGGGATTGACCAAAAACATTCAGTACTTC; cdr3_aa: CASSRLRQGLTKNIQYF
d_call: .; clone_size: few; j_call: TRBJ2-1; v_call: TRBV20-1; cdr3_nt: TGCAGTGCTAGAGATGTCCAGGGGAACTACAATGAGCAGTTCTTC; cdr3_aa: CSARDVQGNYNEQFF
d_call: .; clone_size: .; j_call: TRBJ1-1; v_call: TRBV20-1; cdr3_nt: TGCAGTGCTAGTTGGGGGACCTCGAGGGATGAAGCTTTCTTT; cdr3_aa: CSASWGTSRDEAFF
d_call: .; clone_size: .; j_call: TRBJ1-6; v_call: TRBV27; cdr3_nt: TGTGCCAGCAGTCCTAGAGGGGGATATAATTCATCCCTCCACTTT; cdr3_aa: CASSPRGGYNSSLHF
d_call: .; clone_size: few; j_call: TRBJ2-5; v_call: TRBV4-1; cdr3_nt: TGCGCCAGCAGCCAAGATGGACGGGGGGCCGTAACCCAAGAGACCCAGTACTTC; cdr3_aa: CASSQDGRGAVTQETQYF
d_call: .; clone_size: .; j_call: TRBJ2-7; v_call: TRBV10-1; cdr3_nt: TGCGCCAGCCCACGGACTGTAGTCCCTGAGCAGTACTTC; cdr3_aa: CASPRTVVPEQYF
d_call: TRBD1; clone_size: .; j_call: TRBJ1-1; v_call: TRBV2; cdr3_nt: TGTGCCAGCAGGTGGACAGGGACTGAAGTTTTCTTT; cdr3_aa: CASRWTGTEVFF
d_call: .; clone_size: .; j_call: TRBJ1-5; v_call: TRBV20-1; cdr3_nt: TGCAGTGCTAGCAGAGGGGGTCCGGGGACAAACCAAAATCAGCCCCAGCATTTT; cdr3_aa: CSASRGGPGTNQNQPQHF
d_call: TRBD1; clone_size: .; j_call: TRBJ2-1; v_call: TRBV12-3/TRBV12-4; cdr3_nt: TGTGCCAGCAGGCGGACAGGGAGTATCAATGAGCAGTTCTTC; cdr3_aa: CASRRTGSINEQFF
d_call: TRBD1; clone_size: .; j_call: TRBJ1-5; v_call: TRBV28; cdr3_nt: TGTGCCAGTCAGAGGGGGCGGTGGTACGGTCAGCCCCAGCATTTT; cdr3_aa: CASQRGRWYGQPQHF
d_call: .; clone_size: .; j_call: TRBJ1-6; v_call: TRBV9; cdr3_nt: TGTGCCAGCAGCGTGCTCAATTCACCCCTCCACTTT; cdr3_aa: CASSVLNSPLHF
d_call: .; clone_size: .; j_call: TRBJ1-5; v_call: TRBV28; cdr3_nt: TGTGCCAGCAGTACCTCAGGAAGGACCACTAGCAATCAGCCCCAGCATTTT; cdr3_aa: CASSTSGRTTSNQPQHF
d_call: TRBD2; clone_size: .; j_call: TRBJ2-3; v_call: TRBV20-1; cdr3_nt: TGCAGTGCTAGCCCAACTAGCGGGGTTACAGATACGCAGTATTTT; cdr3_aa: CSASPTSGVTDTQYF
d_call: TRBD2; clone_size: .; j_call: TRBJ2-3; v_call: TRBV20-1; cdr3_nt: TGCAGTGCTCCGACTAGCGGGGGGCGGACCACAGATACGCAGTATTTT; cdr3_aa: CSAPTSGGRTTDTQYF
d_call: .; clone_size: few; j_call: TRBJ2-1; v_call: TRBV6-5; cdr3_nt: TGTGCCAGCACCTCCGACAGAACCTACAATGAGCAGTTCTTC; cdr3_aa: CASTSDRTYNEQFF
d_call: TRBD1; clone_size: .; j_call: TRBJ1-4; v_call: TRBV4-3; cdr3_nt: TGCGCCAGCAGTCCATCTCAGGGGGCGGGTGAAAAACTGTTTTTT; cdr3_aa: CASSPSQGAGEKLFF
d_call: .; clone_size: .; j_call: TRBJ2-3; v_call: TRBV12-3/TRBV12-4; cdr3_nt: TGTGCCAGCAGTGTCCTAGCCCCCCATACGCAGTATTTT; cdr3_aa: CASSVLAPHTQYF
d_call: .; clone_size: .; j_call: TRBJ2-1; v_call: TRBV29-1; cdr3_nt: TGCAGCGTTGAAGGGCACCTTGGCTACAATGAGCAGTTCTTC; cdr3_aa: CSVEGHLGYNEQFF
d_call: TRBD1; clone_size: many; j_call: TRBJ2-7; v_call: TRBV5-1; cdr3_nt: TGCGCCAGCAGTAAAGGGACAGTCAGGAACTACGAGCAGTACTTC; cdr3_aa: CASSKGTVRNYEQYF
d_call: TRBD2; clone_size: .; j_call: TRBJ2-5; v_call: TRBV28; cdr3_nt: TGTGCCAGCCAAATAAGAGCTCAGCGGGGGGGCCGGGAGACCCAGTACTTC; cdr3_aa: CASQIRAQRGGRETQYF
d_call: .; clone_size: .; j_call: TRBJ1-1; v_call: TRBV25-1; cdr3_nt: TGTGCCAGCAGTGAAGTGGGGGGCCGCACTGAAGCTTTCTTT; cdr3_aa: CASSEVGGRTEAFF
d_call: .; clone_size: .; j_call: TRBJ2-7; v_call: TRBV15; cdr3_nt: TGTGCCACCAGCAGAGATATAATGGTAGGGCACGAGCAGTACTTC; cdr3_aa: CATSRDIMVGHEQYF
d_call: .; clone_size: few; j_call: TRBJ2-5; v_call: TRBV7-2; cdr3_nt: TGTGCCAGCAGCTGGGGTCGAGGGCAACAAGAGACCCAGTACTTC; cdr3_aa: CASSWGRGQQETQYF
d_call: .; clone_size: few; j_call: TRBJ1-5; v_call: TRBV5-1; cdr3_nt: TGCGCCAGCAGCACGGGAGCGGGTAGCAATCAGCCCCAGCATTTT; cdr3_aa: CASSTGAGSNQPQHF
d_call: .; clone_size: few; j_call: TRBJ2-7; v_call: TRBV4-3; cdr3_nt: TGCGCCAGCAGCCATCTTATGGTCGGAGCCTACGAGCAGTACTTC; cdr3_aa: CASSHLMVGAYEQYF
d_call: TRBD1; clone_size: .; j_call: TRBJ2-7; v_call: TRBV6-6; cdr3_nt: TGTGCCAGCAGTACCGGGACAGGGAGTTTCTACGAGCAGTACTTC; cdr3_aa: CASSTGTGSFYEQYF
d_call: TRBD1; clone_size: .; j_call: TRBJ1-2; v_call: TRBV28; cdr3_nt: TGTGCCAGCAGTCCCTATTACCACCGGGACAGGAGAAACGGCTACACCTTC; cdr3_aa: CASSPYYHRDRRNGYTF
d_call: .; clone_size: .; j_call: TRBJ2-3; v_call: TRBV25-1; cdr3_nt: TGTGCCAGCAGTATTGGAAAATTTACTAGCACAGATACGCAGTATTTT; cdr3_aa: CASSIGKFTSTDTQYF
d_call: .; clone_size: few; j_call: TRBJ2-7; v_call: TRBV28; cdr3_nt: TGTGCCAGCACTTCCCTGGGAGGTAGGGCGCTTCCCTACGAGCAGTACTTC; cdr3_aa: CASTSLGGRALPYEQYF
d_call: TRBD1; clone_size: many; j_call: TRBJ2-1; v_call: TRBV9; cdr3_nt: TGTGCCAGCAGCGTAGTAGGACAGGATTACAATGAGCAGTTCTTC; cdr3_aa: CASSVVGQDYNEQFF
d_call: .; clone_size: few; j_call: TRBJ2-7; v_call: TRBV5-5; cdr3_nt: TGTGCCAGCAGCCTCGACGTAGTAGGGCCGACCTACGAGCAGTACTTC; cdr3_aa: CASSLDVVGPTYEQYF
d_call: .; clone_size: few; j_call: TRBJ2-5; v_call: TRBV20-1; cdr3_nt: TGCAGTGCTATATATGGAGAGACCCAGTACTTC; cdr3_aa: CSAIYGETQYF
d_call: .; clone_size: few; j_call: TRBJ2-7; v_call: TRBV6-2/TRBV6-3; cdr3_nt: TGTGCCAGCAGTTACCGTACAGGGAAGCCCTACGAGCAGTACTTC; cdr3_aa: CASSYRTGKPYEQYF
d_call: .; clone_size: .; j_call: TRBJ2-1; v_call: TRBV7-2; cdr3_nt: TGTGCCAGCAGCCTTAGAAGGGGGTCCCACAATGAGCAGTTCTTC; cdr3_aa: CASSLRRGSHNEQFF
d_call: .; clone_size: few; j_call: TRBJ1-5; v_call: TRBV6-6; cdr3_nt: TGTGCCAGCAGTTATCAGGGGAGTAGCCTTCGGCCCCAGCATTTT; cdr3_aa: CASSYQGSSLRPQHF
d_call: TRBD1; clone_size: .; j_call: TRBJ2-5; v_call: TRBV10-3; cdr3_nt: TGTGCCATCAGTGAGTCGATGACAGGGCGTGAGACCCAGTACTTC; cdr3_aa: CAISESMTGRETQYF
d_call: TRBD1; clone_size: .; j_call: TRBJ2-3; v_call: TRBV9; cdr3_nt: TGTGCCAGCAGCGTAGAGGGGGCCAGATATGAGACGCAGTATTTT; cdr3_aa: CASSVEGARYETQYF
d_call: TRBD2; clone_size: .; j_call: TRBJ2-5; v_call: TRBV10-3; cdr3_nt: TGTGCCATCAGTGAGTCGGGGACTAGCGGCCAAGAGACCCAGTACTTC; cdr3_aa: CAISESGTSGQETQYF
d_call: TRBD1; clone_size: .; j_call: TRBJ1-1; v_call: TRBV10-3; cdr3_nt: TGTGCCCTTATACAGGGGAGGCGAATGAACACTGAAGCTTTCTTT; cdr3_aa: CALIQGRRMNTEAFF
d_call: TRBD1; clone_size: few; j_call: TRBJ2-3; v_call: TRBV20-1; cdr3_nt: TGCAGTGCTAAGGACAGGGTGGGCACAGATACGCAGTATTTT; cdr3_aa: CSAKDRVGTDTQYF
d_call: .; clone_size: once; j_call: TRBJ2-7; v_call: TRBV21-1; cdr3_nt: TGTGCCAGCAGTCCCCCCTTTCGAGCGGGGACCTACGAGCAGTACTTC; cdr3_aa: CASSPPFRAGTYEQYF
d_call: .; clone_size: .; j_call: TRBJ1-2; v_call: TRBV30; cdr3_nt: TGTGCCTGGAATGGGGTGAGGACAGCTTATGGCTACACCTTC; cdr3_aa: CAWNGVRTAYGYTF
d_call: .; clone_size: .; j_call: TRBJ2-7; v_call: TRBV6-2/TRBV6-3; cdr3_nt: TGTGCCAGCACCCCCAGAGGGAGAGGGTCCTACGAGCAGTACTTC; cdr3_aa: CASTPRGRGSYEQYF
d_call: TRBD2; clone_size: few; j_call: TRBJ2-1; v_call: TRBV7-9; cdr3_nt: TGTGCCAGCAGCTTAATATCACTAGCGGGAGATGAGCAGTTCTTC; cdr3_aa: CASSLISLAGDEQFF
d_call: .; clone_size: .; j_call: TRBJ1-5; v_call: TRBV6-5; cdr3_nt: TGTGCCAGCAGTCCGCAGGGGCGGCAGCCCCAGCATTTT; cdr3_aa: CASSPQGRQPQHF